The T cell receptor (beta chain) described here comes from a study of T cell repertoires in cytomegalovirus infection. For the study at large: Recently identified HLA-C-restricted CMV epitopes were among the peptides used. Signatures in public TCR beta sequences pointed to both CMV infection and matching HLA type. Regarding the study as a whole: HLA-C-restricted CMV-specific TCR beta clonotypes were dominant in the ex vivo response. Individuals carrying CMV plus the relevant HLA were identified by cumulative frequency of public TCR beta families.

On this clonotype itself: Its antigen is not known.

TCRdb ran MiXCR on the reads and lists one entry per CDR3 protein. This sample has just under 500,000 distinct CDR3 sequences, with 25% to 35% found just once. Trimming removed 7 bases at V and 1 base at J, with 13 bases between. CDR1 LNHDA and CDR2 SQIVND come from the germline V gene (reference sequence). CDR3 length equals 14 residues. The rearrangement uses TRBV19 and TRBJ1-1, with D hard to call. Sequences were derived from cultured PBMCs, sampled from culture after CMV antigen stimulation. This clonotype was obtained from a human donor in good health (CMV status not recorded). Some clones in this sample may be carry-over from other donors' samples. The CDR3 DNA reads as TGTGCCAGTACCCCGACCATGACGAACACTGAAGCTTTCTTT. This translates into CASTPTMTNTEAFF.